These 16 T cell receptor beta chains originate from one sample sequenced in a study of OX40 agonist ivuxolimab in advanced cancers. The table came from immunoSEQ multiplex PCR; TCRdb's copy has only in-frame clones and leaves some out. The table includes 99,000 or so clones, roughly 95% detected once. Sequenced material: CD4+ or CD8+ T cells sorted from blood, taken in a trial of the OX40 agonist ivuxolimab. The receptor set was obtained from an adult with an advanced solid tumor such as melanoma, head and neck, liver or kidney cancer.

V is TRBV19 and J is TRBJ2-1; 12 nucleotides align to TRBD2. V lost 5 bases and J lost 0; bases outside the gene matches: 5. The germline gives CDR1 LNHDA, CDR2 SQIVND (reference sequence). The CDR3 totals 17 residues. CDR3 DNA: TGTGCCAGTAGTGTGACTAGCGGGGGTTACTCCTACAATGAGCAGTTCTTC. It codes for CASSVTSGGYSYNEQFF.

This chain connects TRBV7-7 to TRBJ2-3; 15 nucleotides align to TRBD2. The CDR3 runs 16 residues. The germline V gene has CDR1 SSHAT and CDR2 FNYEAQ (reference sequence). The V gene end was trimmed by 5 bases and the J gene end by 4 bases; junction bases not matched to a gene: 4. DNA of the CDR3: TGTGCCAGCAGCGAAGGACTAGCGGGAGGGGCAGATACGCAGTATTTT. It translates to CASSEGLAGGADTQYF.

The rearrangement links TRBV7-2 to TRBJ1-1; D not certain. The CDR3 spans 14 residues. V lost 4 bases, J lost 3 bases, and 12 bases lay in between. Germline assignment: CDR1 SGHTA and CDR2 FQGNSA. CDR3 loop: CASSSIDGYTEAFF. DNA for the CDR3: TGTGCCAGCAGCTCTATCGACGGATACACTGAAGCTTTCTTT.

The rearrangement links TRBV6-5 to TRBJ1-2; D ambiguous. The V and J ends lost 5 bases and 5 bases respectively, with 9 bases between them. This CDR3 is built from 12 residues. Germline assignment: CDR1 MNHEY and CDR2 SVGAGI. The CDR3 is CASSQDGYGYTF. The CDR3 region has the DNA TGTGCCAGCAGTCAGGACGGGTATGGCTACACCTTC.

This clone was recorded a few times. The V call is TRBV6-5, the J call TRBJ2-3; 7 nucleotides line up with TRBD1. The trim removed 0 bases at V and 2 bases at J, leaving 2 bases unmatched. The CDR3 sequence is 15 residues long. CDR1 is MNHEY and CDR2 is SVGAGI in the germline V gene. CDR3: CASSYSGQVTDTQYF. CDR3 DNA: TGTGCCAGCAGTTACTCCGGACAGGTCACAGATACGCAGTATTTT.

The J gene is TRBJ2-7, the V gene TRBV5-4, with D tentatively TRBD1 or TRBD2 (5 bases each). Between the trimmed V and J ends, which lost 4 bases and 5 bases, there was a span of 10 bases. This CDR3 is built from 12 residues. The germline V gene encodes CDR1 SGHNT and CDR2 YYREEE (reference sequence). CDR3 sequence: CASSEGPDEQYF. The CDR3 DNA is TGTGCCAGCAGCGAGGGGCCAGACGAGCAGTACTTC. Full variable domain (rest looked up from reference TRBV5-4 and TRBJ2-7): ETGVTQSPTHLIKTRGQQVTLRCSSQSGHNTVSWYQQALGQGPQFIFQYYREEENGRGNFPPRFSGLQFPNYSSELNVNALELDDSALYLCASSEGPDEQYFGPGTRLTVT.

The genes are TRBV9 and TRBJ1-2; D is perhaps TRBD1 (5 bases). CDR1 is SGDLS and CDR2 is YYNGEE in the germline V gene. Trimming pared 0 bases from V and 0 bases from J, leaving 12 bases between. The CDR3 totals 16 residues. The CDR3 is CASSVGGEGTNYGYTF. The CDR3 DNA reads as TGTGCCAGCAGCGTAGGGGGCGAGGGTACTAACTATGGCTACACCTTC.

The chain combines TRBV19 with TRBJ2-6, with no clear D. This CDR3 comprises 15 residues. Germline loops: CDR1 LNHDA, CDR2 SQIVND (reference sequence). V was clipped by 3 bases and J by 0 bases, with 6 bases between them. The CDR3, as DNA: TGTGCCAGTAGTATTTACAGCTCTGGGGCCAACGTCCTGACTTTC. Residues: CASSIYSSGANVLTF.

CDR3 protein: CASSEEGLAGDTQYF. CDR3 coding DNA: TGCGCCAGCAGTGAAGAGGGACTAGCCGGAGATACGCAGTATTTT. The J gene is TRBJ2-3, the V gene TRBV10-2; 9 nucleotides align to TRBD2. Germline CDR1 is WSHSY and CDR2 is SAAADI. This CDR3 comprises 15 residues. Trimming at V came to 3 bases and at J to 5 bases, leaving 6 bases not matched to a gene.

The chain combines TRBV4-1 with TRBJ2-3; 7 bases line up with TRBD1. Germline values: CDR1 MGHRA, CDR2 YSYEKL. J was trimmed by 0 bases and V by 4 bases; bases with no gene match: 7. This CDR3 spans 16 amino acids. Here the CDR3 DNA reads TGCGCCAGCAGCCTCCGGACAGGCACTAGCACAGATACGCAGTATTTT. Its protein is CASSLRTGTSTDTQYF.

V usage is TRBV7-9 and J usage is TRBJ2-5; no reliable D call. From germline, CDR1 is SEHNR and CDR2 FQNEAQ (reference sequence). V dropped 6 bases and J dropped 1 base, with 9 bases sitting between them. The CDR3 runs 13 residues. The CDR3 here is CASRPGLQETQYF. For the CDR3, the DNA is TGTGCCAGCAGACCGGGCCTCCAAGAGACCCAGTACTTC. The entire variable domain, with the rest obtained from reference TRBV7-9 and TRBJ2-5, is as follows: DTGVSQNPRHKITKRGQNVTFRCDPISEHNRLYWYRQTLGQGPEFLTYFQNEAQLEKSRLLSDRFSAERPKGSFSTLEIQRTEQGDSAMYLCASRPGLQETQYFGPGTRLLVL.

CDR3 loop: CASSYELAGTYNEQFF. CDR3 DNA: TGTGCCAGCAGTTATGAACTAGCGGGGACCTACAATGAGCAGTTCTTC. The V call is TRBV6-6, the J call TRBJ2-1; 10 nucleotides line up with TRBD2. J was trimmed by 2 bases and V by 3 bases; bases with no gene match: 4. The CDR3 totals 16 residues. Germline V gives CDR1 MNHNY, CDR2 SVGAGI (reference sequence).

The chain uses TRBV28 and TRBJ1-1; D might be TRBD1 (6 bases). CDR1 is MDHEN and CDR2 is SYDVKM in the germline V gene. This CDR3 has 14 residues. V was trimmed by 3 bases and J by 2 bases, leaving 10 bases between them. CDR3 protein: CASSFGGANTEAFF. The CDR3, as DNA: TGTGCCAGCAGTTTTGGGGGGGCAAACACTGAAGCTTTCTTT.

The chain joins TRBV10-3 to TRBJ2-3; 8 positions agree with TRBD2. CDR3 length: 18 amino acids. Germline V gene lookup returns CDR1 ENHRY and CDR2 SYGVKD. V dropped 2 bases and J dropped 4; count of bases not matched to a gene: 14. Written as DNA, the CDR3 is TGTGCCATCAGTGAGCCGACCCGAGGACTAGCCGGCGCAGATACGCAGTATTTT. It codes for CAISEPTRGLAGADTQYF.

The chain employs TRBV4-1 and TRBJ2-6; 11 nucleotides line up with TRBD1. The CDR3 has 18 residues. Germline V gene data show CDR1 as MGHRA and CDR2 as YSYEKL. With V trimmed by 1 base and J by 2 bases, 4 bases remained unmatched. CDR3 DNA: TGCGCCAGCAGCCAAGGGACAGGGGGCACTGCTGGGGCCAACGTCCTGACTTTC. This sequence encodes CASSQGTGGTAGANVLTF.

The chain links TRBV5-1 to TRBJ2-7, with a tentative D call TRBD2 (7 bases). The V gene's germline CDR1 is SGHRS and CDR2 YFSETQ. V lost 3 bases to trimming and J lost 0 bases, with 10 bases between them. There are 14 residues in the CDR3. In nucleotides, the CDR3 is TGCGCCAGCAGCTGGGGGGGCAGCTCCTACGAGCAGTACTTC. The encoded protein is CASSWGGSSYEQYF.